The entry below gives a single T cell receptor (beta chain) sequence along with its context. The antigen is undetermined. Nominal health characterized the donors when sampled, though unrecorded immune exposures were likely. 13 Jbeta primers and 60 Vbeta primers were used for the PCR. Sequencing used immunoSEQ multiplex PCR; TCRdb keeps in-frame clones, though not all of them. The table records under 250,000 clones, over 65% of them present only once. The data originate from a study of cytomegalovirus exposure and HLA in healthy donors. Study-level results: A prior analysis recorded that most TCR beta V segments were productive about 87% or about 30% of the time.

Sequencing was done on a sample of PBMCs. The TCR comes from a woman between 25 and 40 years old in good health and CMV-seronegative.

CDR3 sequence: CASSLTSGVTGGNTEAFF. The DNA of the CDR3 is TGTGCCAGCAGCTTAACGTCAGGGGTAACGGGGGGGAACACTGAAGCTTTCTTT. This rearrangement joins TRBV7-2 to TRBJ1-1; D is perhaps TRBD1 (6 bases). Trimming pared 2 bases from V and 1 base from J, leaving 20 bases between. The CDR3 is 18 residues long. From germline, CDR1 is SGHTA and CDR2 FQGNSA.